The entry below gives a single T cell receptor beta chain sequence along with its context. The target antigen is unknown. Its ends do not fully match the called genes, so a read error is possible. The second PCR ran roughly 6 to 12 cycles with a sample-barcoded 5' primer and J-beta primers. TCRdb re-analysed the 5' RACE reads in MiXCR, keeping a single row per CDR3 protein. The sample has some 550,000 distinct CDR3 sequences, around 48% seen once. This sample is drawn from a study of blood T cells in healthy people across ages. Findings of the study overall: Age advanced and TCR beta diversity per million T cells fell, roughly linearly. Both higher diversity and more naive CD4+ cells marked long-lived donors when set against aged donors.

This CDR3 spans 19 amino acids. Germline V gene lookup returns CDR1 DFQATT and CDR2 SNEGSKA (reference sequence). Sequenced material: blood. The chain employs TRBV20-1 and TRBJ2-1; the match to TRBD2 covers 13 bases. The receptor was derived from an elderly man in good health. CDR3 in DNA: TGCAGTGCTGGGTCCGGGACTAGCGGGGTGATGAGCTCCTGCAATGAGCAGTTCTTC. It encodes CSAGSGTSGVMSSCNEQFF.